What follows are 15 T cell receptor beta chains derived from one specimen sequenced in a study of brain T cells in children with intractable seizures. The protocol was immunoSEQ multiplex PCR, while the TCRdb copy is restricted to in-frame clones and leaves out a portion. The data show 340,000 or so clones, roughly 93% seen once. Documented time point: blood from clinic visit 5 months post-surgery; TSC patient then seizure free. Here the sequenced sample was peripheral blood, taken roughly 5 months after surgery. These receptors came from a boy younger than two with tuberous sclerosis and intractable seizures.

The chain has TRBV21-1 and TRBJ2-3; TRBD2, the table's D call, lacks a check against the DNA. TRBV21-1 is assigned pseudogene status. CDR3 size: 14 residues. CDR3 in DNA: TGTGCCAGCAGCAAAGCGACTAGCACAGATACGCAGTATTTT. Translated: CASSKATSTDTQYF.

The chain recombines TRBV5-1 with TRBJ2-1; no reliable D call. Germline-derived CDR1 and CDR2 are SGHRS and YFSETQ. Between the trimmed V and J ends, which lost 4 bases and 10 bases, there was a span of 15 bases. The CDR3 contains 13 residues. This CDR3 is CASSPKLELEQFF. CDR3 in DNA: TGCGCCAGCAGCCCTAAGCTGGAGCTCGAGCAGTTCTTC. Using reference TRBV5-1 and TRBJ2-1 for the parts outside the CDR3, the full variable domain is KAGVTQTPRYLIKTRGQQVTLSCSPISGHRSVSWYQQTPGQGLQFLFEYFSETQRNKGNFPGRFSGRQFSNSRSEMNVSTLELGDSALYLCASSPKLELEQFFGPGTRLTVL.

V gene TRBV5-1 combines with J gene TRBJ2-7; 9 bases fit TRBD2. The CDR3 has 14 amino acids. The germline CDR1 and CDR2 sequences are SGHRS and YFSETQ. J was trimmed by 0 bases and V by 3 bases; bases with no gene match: 1. The CDR3 loop reads CASSYSGSSYEQYF. The CDR3 coding sequence is TGCGCCAGCAGCTATAGCGGGAGCTCCTACGAGCAGTACTTC.

This chain uses TRBV18 with TRBJ1-5; unclear D gene. CDR3 length: 14 residues. The germline V gene has CDR1 KGHSH and CDR2 LQKENI. V gave up 2 bases and J gave up 0 bases, with 5 bases separating them. Written as DNA, the CDR3 is TGTGCCAGCTCACCAGTCCATAGCAATCAGCCCCAGCATTTT. The encoded protein is CASSPVHSNQPQHF.

The V and J genes are TRBV4-1 and TRBJ2-3, with TRBD2 matching over 7 bases. The length of the CDR3 is 13 residues. Germline values: CDR1 MGHRA, CDR2 YSYEKL. The V segment lost 11 bases and the J segment 2 bases; nucleotides outside the gene matches: 7. The DNA of the CDR3 is TGCGCCCGAATGGCGGGAGACACAGATACGCAGTATTTT. Its translation is CARMAGDTDTQYF.

The rearrangement uses TRBV5-4 and TRBJ1-2; 12 bases agree with TRBD1. The CDR3 is 16 amino acids. The V gene end was trimmed by 3 bases and the J gene end by 2 bases; junction bases not matched to a gene: 5. Germline V gives CDR1 SGHNT, CDR2 YYREEE (reference sequence). The CDR3 protein is CASSWGTGGQNYGYTF. The CDR3 region has the DNA TGTGCCAGCAGCTGGGGGACAGGGGGCCAGAACTATGGCTACACCTTC.

This chain links TRBV28 with TRBJ1-1; D not resolved. The germline V gene encodes CDR1 MDHEN and CDR2 SYDVKM. This CDR3 contains 15 residues. V shed 7 bases and J shed 6 bases, with 21 bases lying between them. CDR3 coding DNA: TGTGCCAGCACAAAGAAGAGGACGTTCAACGCTGAAGCTTTCTTT. Amino acids: CASTKKRTFNAEAFF.

This chain uses TRBV10-3 with TRBJ2-3, with TRBD2 matching over 12 bases. The CDR3 sequence is 21 residues long. The V gene end was trimmed by 2 bases and the J gene end by 1 base; junction bases not matched to a gene: 16. Looked up from germline, CDR1 is ENHRY and CDR2 is SYGVKD. CDR3 nucleotides: TGTGCCATCAGTGAGACTATCACTAGCGGGGGGTCTCGGATTGGCACAGATACGCAGTATTTT. This translates into CAISETITSGGSRIGTDTQYF.

The gene calls are TRBV30 and TRBJ2-2; no reliable D call. Germline V lookup: CDR1 GTSNPN, CDR2 SVGIG (reference sequence). V lost 3 bases and J lost 0, with 5 bases in between. The CDR3 covers 13 residues. CDR3 sequence reads: CAWSPANTGELFF. CDR3 DNA: TGTGCCTGGAGCCCAGCGAACACCGGGGAGCTGTTTTTT.

The chain links TRBV6-2 or TRBV6-3 to TRBJ2-3, with 7 bases that match TRBD2. The germline V gene has CDR1 MNHEY and CDR2 SVGEGT. CDR3 length: 18 amino acids. V dropped 2 bases and J dropped 4; count of bases not matched to a gene: 15. CDR3 nucleotide sequence: TGTGCCAGCAGTTACCCCCCGGGTGAGCGGGAAGGGCCAGATACGCAGTATTTT. It encodes CASSYPPGEREGPDTQYF.

The rearrangement joins TRBV11-2 to TRBJ2-2, with 8 bases that match TRBD1. This CDR3 is 19 amino acids long. Germline-derived CDR1 and CDR2 are SGHAT and FQNNGV. Trimming cost V 4 bases and J 6 bases; bases outside gene matches: 19. The CDR3 loop is CASSSIKAGGNVIAGELFF. The DNA for the CDR3 is TGTGCCAGCAGCTCAATAAAAGCAGGGGGCAATGTTATCGCCGGGGAGCTGTTTTTT. Drawing the rest from reference TRBV11-2 and TRBJ2-2, the complete variable domain is EAGVAQSPRYKIIEKRQSVAFWCNPISGHATLYWYQQILGQGPKLLIQFQNNGVVDDSQLPKDRFSAERLKGVDSTLKIQPAKLEDSAVYLCASSSIKAGGNVIAGELFFGEGSRLTVL.

This chain joins TRBV27 and TRBJ2-3; the match to TRBD1 covers 7 bases. Germline CDR1 and CDR2: MNHEY and SMNVEV (reference sequence). The CDR3 consists of 20 residues. With V trimmed by 6 bases and J by 3 bases, 24 bases remained unmatched. This CDR3 is CASRYCITFVTGDGTDTQYF. The CDR3, as DNA: TGTGCCAGCAGATACTGTATCACATTCGTCACAGGGGATGGGACAGATACGCAGTATTTT.

The V and J genes are TRBV11-2 and TRBJ1-6; no clear D. Per germline, CDR1 SGHAT and CDR2 FQNNGV. With 0 bases removed from V and 7 bases from J, the gap between germline ends came to 4 bases. This CDR3 has 13 residues. The CDR3 DNA reads as TGTGCCAGCAGCTTAGATAGGAATTCACCCCTCCACTTT. Translation: CASSLDRNSPLHF.

The rearrangement uses TRBV10-3 and TRBJ2-1; D may be TRBD2 (6 bases). The CDR3 has 11 residues. The germline V gene has CDR1 ENHRY and CDR2 SYGVKD. V shed 8 bases and J shed 8 bases, with 10 bases lying between them. CDR3 protein: CAILSGYEQFF. CDR3 nucleotides: TGTGCCATCTTAAGCGGGTATGAGCAGTTCTTC.

CDR3: CASSSPGHSSGANVLTF. In DNA form, the CDR3 reads TGTGCCAGCAGCTCGCCGGGACACTCCTCTGGGGCCAACGTCCTGACTTTC. This chain joins TRBV5-4 and TRBJ2-6, with D maybe TRBD1 (6 bases). The CDR3 contains 17 residues. CDR1 is SGHNT and CDR2 is YYREEE in the germline V gene (reference sequence). Trimming cost V 3 bases and J 0 bases, with 13 bases left between them. Supplemented by reference TRBV5-4 and TRBJ2-6, the full variable domain reads ETGVTQSPTHLIKTRGQQVTLRCSSQSGHNTVSWYQQALGQGPQFIFQYYREEENGRGNFPPRFSGLQFPNYSSELNVNALELDDSALYLCASSSPGHSSGANVLTFGAGSRLTVL.